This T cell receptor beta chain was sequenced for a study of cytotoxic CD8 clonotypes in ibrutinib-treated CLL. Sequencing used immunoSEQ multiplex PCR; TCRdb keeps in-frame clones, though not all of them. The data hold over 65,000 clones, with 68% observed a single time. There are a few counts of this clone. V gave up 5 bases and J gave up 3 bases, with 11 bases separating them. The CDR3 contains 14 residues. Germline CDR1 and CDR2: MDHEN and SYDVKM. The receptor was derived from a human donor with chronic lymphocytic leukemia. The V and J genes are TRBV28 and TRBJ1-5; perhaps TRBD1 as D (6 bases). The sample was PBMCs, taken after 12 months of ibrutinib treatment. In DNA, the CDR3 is TGTGCCAGCAGTCCACAGGGCCCCAATCAGCCCCAGCATTTT. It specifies CASSPQGPNQPQHF.